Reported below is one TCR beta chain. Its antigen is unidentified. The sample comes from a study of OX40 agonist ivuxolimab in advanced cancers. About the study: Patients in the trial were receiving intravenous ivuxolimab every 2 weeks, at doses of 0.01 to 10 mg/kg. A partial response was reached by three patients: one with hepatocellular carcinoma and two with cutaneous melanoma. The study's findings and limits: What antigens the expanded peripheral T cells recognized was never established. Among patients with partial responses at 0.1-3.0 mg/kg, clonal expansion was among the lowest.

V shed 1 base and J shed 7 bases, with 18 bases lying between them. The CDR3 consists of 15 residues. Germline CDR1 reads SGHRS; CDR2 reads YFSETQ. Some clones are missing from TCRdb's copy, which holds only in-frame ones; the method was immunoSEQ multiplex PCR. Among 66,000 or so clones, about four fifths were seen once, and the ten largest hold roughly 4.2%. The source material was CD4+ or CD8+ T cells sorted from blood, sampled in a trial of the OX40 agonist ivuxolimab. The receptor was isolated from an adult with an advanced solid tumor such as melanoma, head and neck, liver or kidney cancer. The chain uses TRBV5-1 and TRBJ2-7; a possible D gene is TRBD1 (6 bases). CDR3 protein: CASSLFSGASREQYF. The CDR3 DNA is TGCGCCAGCAGCTTGTTTTCAGGGGCTTCCAGAGAGCAGTACTTC.